This T cell receptor (beta chain) was identified during a study of radiotherapy plus CTLA-4 blockade in lung cancer. Some clones are missing from TCRdb's copy, which holds only in-frame ones; the method was immunoSEQ multiplex PCR. Of 70,000 to 90,000 clones listed, approximately 80% are singletons. Between the trimmed V and J ends, which lost 4 bases and 3 bases, there was a span of 9 bases. The CDR3 covers 14 residues. Per germline, CDR1 SGHDN and CDR2 FVKESK. The clonotype originates from a human donor with non-small cell lung cancer who had stable disease on radiotherapy plus ipilimumab. Specimen: peripheral blood, collected from a patient treated with radiotherapy plus ipilimumab. This rearrangement joins TRBV14 to TRBJ2-2; no reliable D call. CDR3 residues: CASSPLRYTGELFF. CDR3 bases: TGTGCCAGCAGCCCTTTACGTTACACCGGGGAGCTGTTTTTT.